The clone carrying this T cell receptor beta chain has ten or more counts. The antigen is not known. Via MiXCR, TCRdb re-called the reads, giving one row per CDR3 protein. The profile shows about 770,000 distinct CDR3 sequences, approximately 32% of them singletons. The entry originates in a study of T cell repertoires in cytomegalovirus infection. Background on the study: Recently identified HLA-C-restricted and well-studied HLA-B-restricted CMV epitopes were used. It can be stated that public TCR beta signatures indicated CMV infection as well as a matching HLA type.

From germline, CDR1 is MNHEY and CDR2 SVGEGT. V was pared by 2 bases and J by 9 bases, with 8 bases between. This CDR3 comprises 12 residues. Study observations and caveats: Carriers of CMV and the relevant HLA type were discriminated by public TCR beta frequency. The ex vivo response was dominated by HLA-C-restricted CMV-specific TCR beta clonotypes.

Sequencing was performed on cultured CD8+ T cells from PBMCs, taken from culture after CMV antigen stimulation. The V call is TRBV6-2 or TRBV6-3, the J call TRBJ2-1; D ambiguous. This receptor was obtained from a human donor in good health (CMV status not recorded). Some clones in this sample may be carry-over from other donors' samples. This CDR3 is CASSYGPGEQFF. Written as DNA, the CDR3 is TGTGCCAGCAGTTACGGGCCCGGTGAGCAGTTCTTC.